This passage covers 25 T cell receptor beta chains from one sample sequenced in a study of blood T cell repertoires in COVID-19. Repertoires were generated with immunoSEQ multiplex PCR, while TCRdb's copy carries only in-frame clones and drops some. Here the sample spans 300,000 or so clones, 85% to 90% being singletons. Sequencing input: peripheral blood. The receptors were gathered from a woman between 25 and 40 years old with COVID-19, enrolled during active disease.

The chain combines TRBV6-2 or TRBV6-3 with TRBJ2-3; 9 nucleotides match TRBD2. Trimming removed 0 bases from V and 4 bases from J; junction bases left unmatched: 11. CDR1 and CDR2 (germline): MNHEY, SVGEGT. The CDR3 sequence is 18 residues long. CDR3 coding DNA: TGTGCCAGCAGTTACTCGAAAGTGGCGGGAGGGCTGGCAGATACGCAGTATTTT. Translation: CASSYSKVAGGLADTQYF.

The chain uses TRBV19 and TRBJ1-1; D not certain. V was clipped by 3 bases and J by 5 bases, with 13 bases between them. The CDR3 sequence is 14 residues long. CDR1 LNHDA and CDR2 SQIVND come from the germline V gene (reference sequence). The CDR3 coding sequence is TGTGCCAGTAGTATGGCGGGGTGGGGAACTGAAGCTTTCTTT. Translation: CASSMAGWGTEAFF.

The rearrangement uses TRBV19 and TRBJ2-1; 11 bases are shared with TRBD2. This CDR3 contains 21 residues. V shed 3 bases and J 8 bases; nucleotides not matched to a gene: 24. Germline loops: CDR1 LNHDA, CDR2 SQIVND (reference sequence). The CDR3 region has the DNA TGTGCCAGTAGTATGGTAGCGGGAGGGCCCGAAGGGGGTGGTTCGATCCATGAGCAGTTCTTC. It yields the protein CASSMVAGGPEGGGSIHEQFF.

At least ten counts were recorded for this clone. CDR3 sequence reads: CSVGGLAGSYEQYF. The CDR3 bases are TGCAGCGTTGGGGGTCTAGCGGGCTCCTACGAGCAGTACTTC. The rearrangement joins TRBV29-1 to TRBJ2-7; 8 nucleotides match TRBD2. Losses at the gene ends were 4 bases for V and 0 bases for J; bases not matched to a gene: 5. CDR3 length equals 14 residues. Germline V lookup: CDR1 SQVTM, CDR2 ANQGSEA.

As for this clone: The identical CDR3 is also encoded by other nucleotide sequences in the sample. The chain combines TRBV27 with TRBJ2-5; 10 bases map to TRBD2. V shed 2 bases, J shed 5 bases, and the junction held 5 bases outside the gene matches. The V gene's germline CDR1 is MNHEY and CDR2 SMNVEV (reference sequence). The CDR3 totals 15 residues. The CDR3 is CASSLEPSGSETQYF. CDR3 DNA sequence: TGTGCCAGCAGTTTAGAGCCTAGCGGGAGTGAGACCCAGTACTTC.

The CDR3 DNA follows: TGTGCCAGCACAAACCCCGGACAGTCCCCTGGGGGAACTAATGAAAAACTGTTTTTT. Residues: CASTNPGQSPGGTNEKLFF. This chain uses TRBV19 with TRBJ1-4; weak D call: TRBD1 (6 bases). Germline lookup yields CDR1 LNHDA and CDR2 SQIVND (reference sequence). The V end was cut by 9 bases, the J end by 1 base, with 27 bases between. CDR3 length: 19 residues.

This sequence joins TRBV5-1 and TRBJ1-1; 9 bases map to TRBD1. This CDR3 is built from 13 residues. The germline V gene encodes CDR1 SGHRS and CDR2 YFSETQ. V shed 0 bases, J shed 11 bases, and the junction held 5 bases outside the gene matches. CDR3 region: CASSLDRGLVAFF. Here the CDR3 DNA reads TGCGCCAGCAGCTTGGACAGGGGGCTGGTCGCTTTCTTT.

The V gene is TRBV3-1 (or the pseudogene TRBV3-2), the J gene TRBJ2-5; 9 bases match TRBD1. The CDR3 is 15 residues long. V gave up 5 bases and J gave up 4 bases; unmatched junction bases: 8. Germline loops: CDR1 LGHDT, CDR2 YNNKEL (reference sequence). The CDR3 sequence is CASSFRTGVGETQYF. The CDR3 DNA reads as TGTGCCAGCAGCTTTCGGACAGGGGTAGGAGAGACCCAGTACTTC.

This chain joins TRBV7-2 and TRBJ2-3; 8 positions match TRBD1. V was pared by 5 bases and J by 5 bases, with 12 bases of the junction left unmatched. CDR3 length: 16 residues. Germline lookup yields CDR1 SGHTA and CDR2 FQGNSA. The CDR3 sequence: CASSRTPQGAGDTQYF. DNA of the CDR3: TGTGCCAGCAGCCGCACACCTCAGGGGGCGGGAGATACGCAGTATTTT.

On this clone: The same CDR3 can be traced to other DNA sequences in this sample. This rearrangement joins TRBV11-2 to TRBJ1-1, with no clear D. Germline V gives CDR1 SGHAT, CDR2 FQNNGV. The germline V and J ends were trimmed by 1 base and 1 base, with 4 bases remaining between them. The CDR3 contains 13 residues. CDR3 bases: TGTGCCAGCAGCTTAGGAGGGAACACTGAAGCTTTCTTT. It codes for CASSLGGNTEAFF.

The rearrangement links TRBV30 to TRBJ1-2; D possibly corresponds to TRBD1 (5 bases). Trimming removed 2 bases from V and 5 bases from J, with 9 bases in between. CDR1 and CDR2 (germline): GTSNPN, SVGIG (reference sequence). The CDR3 length is 12 residues. CDR3 sequence: CAWSTTDYGYTF. The CDR3 DNA reads TGTGCCTGGAGTACGACAGATTATGGCTACACCTTC.

This clone was seen once. The chain links TRBV30 to TRBJ2-3; perhaps TRBD2 as D (6 bases). Trimming shortened V by 3 bases and J by 9 bases, and 13 bases separated the two germline ends. Germline V gene sequence: CDR1 GTSNPN, CDR2 SVGIG (reference sequence). This CDR3 contains 12 residues. The CDR3, as DNA: TGTGCCTGGAGACAGGAGGAGGGCACGCAGTATTTT. Residues: CAWRQEEGTQYF.

The rearrangement links TRBV19 to TRBJ2-1, with TRBD1 as a possible D gene (6 bases). With 7 bases removed from V and 9 bases from J, the gap between germline ends came to 19 bases. The CDR3 runs 14 residues. The germline V gene encodes CDR1 LNHDA and CDR2 SQIVND (reference sequence). CDR3 residues: CASKSGLVGAEQFF. DNA for the CDR3: TGTGCCAGTAAGAGTGGGCTAGTGGGGGCTGAGCAGTTCTTC.

The V and J genes are TRBV5-6 and TRBJ1-3, with D perhaps matching TRBD1 (5 bases). The CDR3 is made up of 16 amino acids. Germline V gene sequence: CDR1 SGHDT, CDR2 YYEEEE. Trimming removed 1 base at V and 1 base at J, with 12 bases between. The CDR3 is CASSLLAGTSGNTIYF. In DNA form, the CDR3 reads TGTGCCAGCAGCTTGCTGGCGGGGACGTCTGGAAACACCATATATTTT.

The V and J genes are TRBV9 and TRBJ2-4; 11 nucleotides line up with TRBD2. The CDR3 length is 16 residues. CDR1 SGDLS and CDR2 YYNGEE come from the germline V gene. Losses at the gene ends were 2 bases for V and 1 base for J; bases not matched to a gene: 2. CDR3 amino acids: CASSVSGRAAKNIQYF. DNA for the CDR3: TGTGCCAGCAGCGTTAGCGGGAGGGCCGCCAAAAACATTCAGTACTTC.

The gene calls are TRBV6-5 and TRBJ2-2; 12 positions match TRBD2. CDR3 length: 14 amino acids. V shed 6 bases and J 6 bases; nucleotides not matched to a gene: 2. Germline CDR1 and CDR2: MNHEY and SVGAGI. CDR3 coding DNA: TGTGCCAGCAGGACTAGCGGGAGCTCCGGGGAGCTGTTTTTT. Translation gives CASRTSGSSGELFF.

The CDR3 is CASSIEPSTEAFF. The CDR3 DNA reads TGTGCCAGTAGTATTGAACCGAGCACTGAAGCTTTCTTT. This chain joins TRBV19 and TRBJ1-1; D ambiguous. This CDR3 region has 13 residues. V was trimmed by 3 bases and J by 4 bases, leaving 9 bases between them. The V gene's germline CDR1 is LNHDA and CDR2 SQIVND (reference sequence).

This clone showed up just once. The rearrangement uses TRBV7-2 and TRBJ2-2; D might be TRBD2 (5 bases). CDR3 length equals 15 residues. The V gene's germline CDR1 is SGHTA and CDR2 FQGNSA. V was shortened by 7 bases and J by 0 bases, with 12 bases between the two germline ends. CDR3 sequence: CASTPRGPNTGELFF. In DNA form, the CDR3 reads TGTGCCAGCACCCCACGGGGTCCGAACACCGGGGAGCTGTTTTTT.

In its sample, this clone was seen once. The chain combines TRBV2 with TRBJ2-1, with 8 bases that match TRBD2. This CDR3 region has 14 residues. V shed 4 bases and J 6 bases; nucleotides not matched to a gene: 5. From germline, CDR1 is SNHLY and CDR2 FYNNEI. This CDR3 is CASSVREGTNEQFF. The CDR3 DNA reads TGTGCCAGCAGTGTTCGGGAGGGCACCAATGAGCAGTTCTTC.

This chain links TRBV28 with TRBJ1-5; 7 bases line up with TRBD1. This CDR3 is 15 amino acids long. Germline V lookup: CDR1 MDHEN, CDR2 SYDVKM. The V segment lost 7 bases and the J segment 3 bases; nucleotides outside the gene matches: 9. This CDR3 is CASINRDSHNQPQHF. The CDR3 DNA follows: TGTGCCAGCATCAACCGGGACAGCCACAATCAGCCCCAGCATTTT.

This chain joins TRBV2 and TRBJ2-2; D unresolved. Trimming removed 4 bases at V and 10 bases at J, with 10 bases between. This CDR3 has 12 amino acids. Germline CDR1 reads SNHLY; CDR2 reads FYNNEI. The CDR3 loop reads CASSGVSKELFF. The CDR3 DNA sequence: TGTGCCAGCAGTGGCGTGAGTAAGGAGCTGTTTTTT.

The chain joins TRBV15 to TRBJ1-3; a possible D gene is TRBD1 (6 bases). Between the trimmed V and J ends, which lost 6 bases and 0 bases, there was a span of 18 bases. This CDR3 is built from 17 residues. From germline, CDR1 is LNHNV and CDR2 YYDKDF (reference sequence). CDR3 residues: CATSRQDRRGSGNTIYF. The CDR3 DNA is TGTGCCACCAGTAGACAGGATCGGAGGGGCTCTGGAAACACCATATATTTT.

This clone appeared once. The gene calls are TRBV2 and TRBJ1-5; TRBD1 aligns across 7 bases. The J segment lost 2 bases and the V segment lost 6 bases, leaving 4 bases of the junction unmatched. This CDR3 has 14 amino acids. Per germline, CDR1 SNHLY and CDR2 FYNNEI. CDR3 amino acids: CASRDRQRNQPQHF. CDR3 coding DNA: TGTGCCAGCAGGGACAGGCAACGCAATCAGCCCCAGCATTTT.

The chain employs TRBV5-5 and TRBJ1-1, with TRBD1 matching 9 bases. The germline V gene has CDR1 SGHKS and CDR2 YYEKEE (reference sequence). The CDR3 spans 16 residues. The junction had 8 bases not matched to a gene; V was cut back by 5 bases and J by 0 bases. CDR3 DNA: TGTGCCAGCAGGTCACAGGGGGCCCCCATGAACACTGAAGCTTTCTTT. Its translation is CASRSQGAPMNTEAFF.

The V call is TRBV5-1, the J call TRBJ2-2; 10 bases map to TRBD1. The V gene's germline CDR1 is SGHRS and CDR2 YFSETQ. This CDR3 spans 16 amino acids. With V trimmed by 4 bases and J by 6 bases, 9 bases remained unmatched. Here the CDR3 reads CASSQGQGIAAGELFF. The CDR3 DNA reads TGCGCCAGCAGCCAGGGACAGGGGATCGCAGCCGGGGAGCTGTTTTTT. Based on the CDR3 plus reference TRBV5-1 and TRBJ2-2, the full variable domain is KAGVTQTPRYLIKTRGQQVTLSCSPISGHRSVSWYQQTPGQGLQFLFEYFSETQRNKGNFPGRFSGRQFSNSRSEMNVSTLELGDSALYLCASSQGQGIAAGELFFGEGSRLTVL.